This TCR beta chain was identified in a study of CD4 and CD8 cells across lung adenocarcinoma regions (dated by TCRdb to between 2017 and 2018). Notes on the research overall: Intratumor heterogeneity of the T cell receptor repertoire was examined by comparing tumor centers with tumor margins.

Patients with localized lung adenocarcinoma, a subtype of non-small cell lung cancer, were used as donors. These samples came from the margins of localized lung adenocarcinomas. CD4+ T cells from tumor tissue were profiled separately from CD8+ T cells for TCR repertoire analysis. This clonotype was seen once. Its antigen remains unidentified. Per-base quality was not reported, and no clone a single base away is much larger than it. One read alone is weak evidence. The library was generated by PCR. TCRdb lists the instrument as HiSeq X Ten. The public reads were reprocessed in TCRdb via fastp at Q25 and MiXCR, keeping in-frame beta chains. Each entry merges the rows of one CDR3 protein and shows their most common DNA and genes. A total of 8,000 to 10,000 distinct CDR3 sequences appear in this sample, 40% to 55% of them only once. The ten largest clones take up about 17% of the sample. V is reduced by 10 bases and J by 3 bases, leaving a spacing of 9 bases between them. Including cysteine and phenylalanine, the CDR3 has 11 amino acids. Only the CDR3 DNA stays, 33 bases, in frame from base 1. The germline V gene supplies CDR1 ENHRY and CDR2 SYGVKD.

This receptor was obtained from a female donor with lung adenocarcinoma. The CD4 and CD8 labels of this study may be unreliable. Sequenced input: CD4+ T cells from the margin of a lung tumor. The cell subset or site label on this specimen signifies: tumor margin region. The rearranged chain carries TRBV10-3 and TRBJ1-1, with the D gene uncertain. The bases are TGTGCCACGGCGGGAGACACTGAAGCTTTCTTT. Its product reads: CATAGDTEAFF.